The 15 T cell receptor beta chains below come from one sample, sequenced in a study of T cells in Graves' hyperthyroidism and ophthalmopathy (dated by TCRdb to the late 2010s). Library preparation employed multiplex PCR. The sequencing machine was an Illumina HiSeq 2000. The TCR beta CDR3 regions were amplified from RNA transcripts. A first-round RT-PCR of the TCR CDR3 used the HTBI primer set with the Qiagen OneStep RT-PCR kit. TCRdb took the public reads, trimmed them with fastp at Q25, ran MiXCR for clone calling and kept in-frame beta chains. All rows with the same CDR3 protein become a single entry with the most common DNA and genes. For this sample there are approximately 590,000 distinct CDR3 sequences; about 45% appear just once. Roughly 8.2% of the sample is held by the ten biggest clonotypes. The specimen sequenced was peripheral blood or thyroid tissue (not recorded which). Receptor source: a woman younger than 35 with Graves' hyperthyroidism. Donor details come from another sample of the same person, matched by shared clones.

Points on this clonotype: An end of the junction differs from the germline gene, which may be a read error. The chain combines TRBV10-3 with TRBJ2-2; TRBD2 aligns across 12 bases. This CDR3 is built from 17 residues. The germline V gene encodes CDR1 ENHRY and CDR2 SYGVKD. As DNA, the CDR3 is TGTGCCAGCAGTCAACTAGCGGGAGGCAGTACCACCGGGGAGCTGTTTTTT. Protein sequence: CASSQLAGGSTTGELFF.

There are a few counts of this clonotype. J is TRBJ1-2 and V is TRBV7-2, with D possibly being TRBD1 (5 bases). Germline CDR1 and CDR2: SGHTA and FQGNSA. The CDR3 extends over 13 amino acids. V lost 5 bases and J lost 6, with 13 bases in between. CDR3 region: CASSPRDSHGYTF. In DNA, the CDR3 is TGTGCCAGCAGCCCGCGGGACTCCCATGGCTACACCTTC.

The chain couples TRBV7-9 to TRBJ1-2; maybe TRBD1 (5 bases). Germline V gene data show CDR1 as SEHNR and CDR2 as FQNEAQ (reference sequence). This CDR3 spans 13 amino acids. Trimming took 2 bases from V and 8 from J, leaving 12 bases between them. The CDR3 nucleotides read TGTGCCAGCAGCTTAAGAGGGGTTACCGGCTACACCTTC. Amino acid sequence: CASSLRGVTGYTF.

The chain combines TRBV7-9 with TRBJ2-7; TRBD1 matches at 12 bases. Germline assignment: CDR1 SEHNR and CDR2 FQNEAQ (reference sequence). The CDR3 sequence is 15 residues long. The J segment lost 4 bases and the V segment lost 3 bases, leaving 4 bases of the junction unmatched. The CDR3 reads CASSLGTGGQYEQYF. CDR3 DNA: TGTGCCAGCAGCTTGGGGACAGGGGGCCAATACGAGCAGTACTTC.

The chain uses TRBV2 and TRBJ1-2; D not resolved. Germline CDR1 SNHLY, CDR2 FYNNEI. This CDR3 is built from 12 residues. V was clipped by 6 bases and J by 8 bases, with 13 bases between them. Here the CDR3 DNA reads TGTGCCAGCAGGGACGGCGCAGACGGCTACACCTTC. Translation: CASRDGADGYTF.

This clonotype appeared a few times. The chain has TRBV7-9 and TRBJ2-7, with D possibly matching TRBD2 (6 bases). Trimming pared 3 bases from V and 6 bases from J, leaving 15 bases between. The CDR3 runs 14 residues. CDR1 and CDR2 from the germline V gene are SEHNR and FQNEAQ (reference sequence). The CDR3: CASSLLGGSSEQYF. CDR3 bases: TGTGCCAGCAGCTTGCTGGGAGGAAGCAGCGAGCAGTACTTC.

The CDR3 DNA is TGTGCCAGCAGTTCCACTGGGGATGGAGCTTTCTTT. Residues: CASSSTGDGAFF. The chain recombines TRBV12-3 or TRBV12-4 with TRBJ1-1; D uncertain. Trimming left V 4 bases short and J 10 bases short, with 13 bases between. The CDR3 covers 12 residues.

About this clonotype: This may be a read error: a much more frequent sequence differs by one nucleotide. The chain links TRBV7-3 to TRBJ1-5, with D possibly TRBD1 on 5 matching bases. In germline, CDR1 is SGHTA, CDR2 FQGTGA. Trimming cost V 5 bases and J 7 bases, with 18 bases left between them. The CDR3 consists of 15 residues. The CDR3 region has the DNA TGTGCCAGCAGCCAAGAGGACGGGGGGAGGCAGCCCCAGCATTTT. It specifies CASSQEDGGRQPQHF.

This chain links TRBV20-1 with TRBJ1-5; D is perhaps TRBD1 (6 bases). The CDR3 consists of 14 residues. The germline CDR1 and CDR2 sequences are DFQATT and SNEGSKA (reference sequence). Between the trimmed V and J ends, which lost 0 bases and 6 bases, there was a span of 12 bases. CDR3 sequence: CSAREGLQGQPQHF. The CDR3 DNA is TGCAGTGCTAGAGAGGGCCTACAGGGTCAGCCCCAGCATTTT.

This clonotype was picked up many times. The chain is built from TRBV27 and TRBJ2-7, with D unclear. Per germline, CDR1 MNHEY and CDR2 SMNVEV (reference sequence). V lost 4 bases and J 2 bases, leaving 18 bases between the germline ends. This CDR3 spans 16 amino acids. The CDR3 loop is CASSSPSGSRPYEQYF. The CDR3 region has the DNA TGTGCCAGCAGTTCACCCTCGGGCAGCAGACCCTACGAGCAGTACTTC.

The CDR3 protein is CAISDPAGHTPNYGYTF. CDR3 bases: TGTGCCATCAGTGATCCTGCAGGGCATACTCCTAACTATGGCTACACCTTC. V usage is TRBV10-3 and J usage is TRBJ1-2, with D possibly matching TRBD1 (5 bases). V lost 3 bases and J 0 bases, leaving 17 bases between the germline ends. Germline V gene lookup returns CDR1 ENHRY and CDR2 SYGVKD. This CDR3 has 17 residues.

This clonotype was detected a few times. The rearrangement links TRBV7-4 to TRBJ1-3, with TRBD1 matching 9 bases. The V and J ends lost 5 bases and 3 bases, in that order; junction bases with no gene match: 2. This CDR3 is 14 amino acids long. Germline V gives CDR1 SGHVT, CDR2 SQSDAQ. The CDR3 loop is CASSHRGLGNTIYF. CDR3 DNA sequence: TGTGCCAGCAGCCACAGGGGGCTTGGAAACACCATATATTTT.

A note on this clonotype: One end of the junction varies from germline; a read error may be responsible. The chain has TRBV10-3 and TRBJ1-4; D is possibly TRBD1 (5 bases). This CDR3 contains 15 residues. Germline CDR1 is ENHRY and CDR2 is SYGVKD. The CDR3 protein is CASSLSRRVVEKLFF. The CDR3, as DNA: TGTGCCAGCAGTCTTTCCCGCAGGGTTGTCGAAAAACTGTTTTTT.

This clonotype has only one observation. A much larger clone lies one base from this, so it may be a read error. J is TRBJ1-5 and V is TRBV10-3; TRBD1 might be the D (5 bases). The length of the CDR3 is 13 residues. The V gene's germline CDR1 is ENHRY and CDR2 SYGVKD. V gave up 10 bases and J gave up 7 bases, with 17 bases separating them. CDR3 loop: CATNPDRGQPQHF. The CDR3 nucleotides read TGTGCCACCAACCCCGACAGAGGGCAGCCCCAGCATTTT.

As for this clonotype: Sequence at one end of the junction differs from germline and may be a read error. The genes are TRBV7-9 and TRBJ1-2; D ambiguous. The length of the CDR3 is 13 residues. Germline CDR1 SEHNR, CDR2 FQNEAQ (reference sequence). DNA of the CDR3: TGCGCCAGCAGCTTGAGCCAGCTCTATGGCTACACCTTC. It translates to CASSLSQLYGYTF.